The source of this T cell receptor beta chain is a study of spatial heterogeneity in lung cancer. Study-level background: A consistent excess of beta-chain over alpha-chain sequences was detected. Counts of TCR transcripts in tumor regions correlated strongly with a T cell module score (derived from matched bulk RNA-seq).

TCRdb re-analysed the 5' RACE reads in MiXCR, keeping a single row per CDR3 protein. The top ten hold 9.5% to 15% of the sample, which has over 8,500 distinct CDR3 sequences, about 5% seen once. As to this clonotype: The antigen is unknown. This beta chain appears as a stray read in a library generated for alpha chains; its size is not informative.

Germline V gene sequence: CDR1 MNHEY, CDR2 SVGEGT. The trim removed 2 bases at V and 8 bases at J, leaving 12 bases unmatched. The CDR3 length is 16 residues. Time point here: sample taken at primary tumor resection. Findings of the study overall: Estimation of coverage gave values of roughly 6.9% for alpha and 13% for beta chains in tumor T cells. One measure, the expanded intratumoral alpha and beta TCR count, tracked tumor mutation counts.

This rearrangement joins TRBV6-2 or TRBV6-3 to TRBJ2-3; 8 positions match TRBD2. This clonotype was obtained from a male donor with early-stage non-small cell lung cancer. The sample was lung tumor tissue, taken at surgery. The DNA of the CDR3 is TGTGCCAGCAGTTACCGCGAGGGTCTGGCGGGGGGTACGCAGTATTTT. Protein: CASSYREGLAGGTQYF.